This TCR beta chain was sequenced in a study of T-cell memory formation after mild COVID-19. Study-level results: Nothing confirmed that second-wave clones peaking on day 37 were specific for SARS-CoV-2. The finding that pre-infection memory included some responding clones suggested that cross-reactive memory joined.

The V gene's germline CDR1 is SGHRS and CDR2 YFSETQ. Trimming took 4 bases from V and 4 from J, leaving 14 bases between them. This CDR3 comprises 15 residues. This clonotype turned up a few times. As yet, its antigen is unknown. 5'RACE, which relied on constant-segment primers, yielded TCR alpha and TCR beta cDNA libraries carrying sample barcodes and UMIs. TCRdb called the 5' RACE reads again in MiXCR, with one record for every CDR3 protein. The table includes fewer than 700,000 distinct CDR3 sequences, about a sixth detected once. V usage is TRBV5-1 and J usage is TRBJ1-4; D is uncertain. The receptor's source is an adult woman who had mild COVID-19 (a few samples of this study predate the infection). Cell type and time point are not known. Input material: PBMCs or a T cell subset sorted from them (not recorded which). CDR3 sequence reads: CASSPKSQNNEKLFF. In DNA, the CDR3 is TGCGCCAGCAGCCCCAAGTCTCAGAATAATGAAAAACTGTTTTTT. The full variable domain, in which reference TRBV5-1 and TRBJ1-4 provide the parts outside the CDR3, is KAGVTQTPRYLIKTRGQQVTLSCSPISGHRSVSWYQQTPGQGLQFLFEYFSETQRNKGNFPGRFSGRQFSNSRSEMNVSTLELGDSALYLCASSPKSQNNEKLFFGSGTQLSVL.